This T cell receptor (beta chain) was found in a study of blood T cell repertoires in COVID-19. Study summary: COVID-19 samples collected from the United States, Italy and Spain covered acute and convalescent phases. Sample material is recorded as cDNA or gDNA derived from T cells, B-cell-depleted T cells, or PBMCs.

How the authors handled the data: It was from reference gene primer amplification that nucleated cell counts were estimated. Sequenced by immunoSEQ multiplex PCR; TCRdb stores in-frame clones only, minus some. V and J calls and clone size are as listed in that table; D and trimming were resolved from the DNA. Among fewer than 250,000 clones listed, 88% were seen once. Trimming took 2 bases from V and 4 from J, leaving 17 bases between them. CDR1 is MNHEY and CDR2 is SVGAGI in the germline V gene. CDR3 length equals 16 residues. This sequence joins TRBV6-5 and TRBJ1-1; D is unresolved. The source of this sequence is a human donor in a cohort sampled during active COVID-19. The sample taken for sequencing was peripheral blood. CDR3 residues: CASSYEYSTTGTEAFF. Here the CDR3 DNA reads TGTGCCAGCAGTTACGAATACTCGACGACGGGCACTGAAGCTTTCTTT.